This paragraph covers one T cell receptor beta chain sequence. These data come from a study of blood T cell repertoires in COVID-19. Study processing details: Reference gene primer amplification in the assay estimated nucleated cell counts. Measured with immunoSEQ multiplex PCR; TCRdb has only the in-frame clones, and not every one. The V and J calls and clone size come from that table; D and trimming were worked out from the DNA. This sample has 100,000 to 150,000 clones; about nine tenths occur once, and the top ten carry around a tenth. This CDR3 spans 17 amino acids. The germline V gene has CDR1 MRHNA and CDR2 SNTAGT. The V gene end was trimmed by 2 bases and the J gene end by 7 bases; junction bases not matched to a gene: 13.

This chain links TRBV6-4 with TRBJ2-1; 8 bases align to TRBD2. The specimen was peripheral blood. This receptor was identified in a man aged 50 to 59 with acute or convalescent COVID-19. CDR3 bases: TGTGCCAGCAGTGACCCAAGACTAGCGCCCCCCGGGAATGAGCAGTTCTTC. Its protein is CASSDPRLAPPGNEQFF.